A single sample is the source of the 20 T cell receptor beta chains below, sequenced in a study of blood T cell repertoires in COVID-19. The protocol was immunoSEQ multiplex PCR, while the TCRdb copy is restricted to in-frame clones and leaves out a portion. The sample lists over 100,000 clones; about 87% were seen once. Sequencing input: peripheral blood. The source of these receptors is a woman aged 45-60 years with acute or convalescent COVID-19.

The chain has TRBV5-6 and TRBJ2-3, with a tentative D call TRBD2 (5 bases). The CDR3 has 13 residues. Germline V gene lookup returns CDR1 SGHDT and CDR2 YYEEEE. Trimming took off 0 bases at V and 7 bases at J, with 9 bases between the two ends. The CDR3 coding sequence is TGTGCCAGCAGCTTGGGATACGGGAATACGCAGTATTTT. Encoded protein: CASSLGYGNTQYF.

Written as DNA, the CDR3 is TGCGCCAGCACCCAGTTGGGGGGGGGCGCGAAGCACAATGAGCAGTTCTTC. This codes for CASTQLGGGAKHNEQFF. The V call is TRBV23-1, the J call TRBJ2-1; possible D gene TRBD2, 7 bases. TRBV23-1 is recorded as an ORF, its role being uncertain. CDR3 size: 17 residues. Trimming stripped 7 bases from V and 5 bases from J, with 24 bases between.

The rearrangement joins TRBV5-1 to TRBJ1-1; D is perhaps TRBD1 (5 bases). Trimming removed 0 bases at V and 3 bases at J, with 9 bases between. This CDR3 has 14 amino acids. Germline CDR1 and CDR2: SGHRS and YFSETQ. The CDR3 sequence is CASSLGGQDTEAFF. CDR3 nucleotide sequence: TGCGCCAGCAGCTTGGGTGGACAAGACACTGAAGCTTTCTTT.

The V call is TRBV5-1, the J call TRBJ2-3, with D possibly TRBD2 on 6 matching bases. This CDR3 has 13 residues. The germline V gene has CDR1 SGHRS and CDR2 YFSETQ. The V end lost 6 bases, the J end lost 4 bases, and 12 bases lay between the germline ends. The CDR3 loop is CASTLGGADTQYF. Written as DNA, the CDR3 is TGCGCCAGCACCCTTGGCGGGGCAGATACGCAGTATTTT.

The sample holds a few counts of this clone. The chain's CDR3 is CASREGGANQPQHF. The CDR3 DNA reads as TGTGCCAGCAGGGAAGGGGGGGCCAATCAGCCCCAGCATTTT. The V gene is TRBV28, the J gene TRBJ1-5; maybe TRBD1 (6 bases). The CDR3 is made up of 14 amino acids. Trimming removed 6 bases from V and 3 bases from J, with 12 bases in between. CDR1 MDHEN and CDR2 SYDVKM come from the germline V gene.

V usage is TRBV3-1 (or the pseudogene TRBV3-2) and J usage is TRBJ2-7, with 8 bases fitting TRBD1. V lost 3 bases to trimming and J lost 3 bases; unmatched junction nucleotides: 7. Germline-derived CDR1 and CDR2 are LGHDT and YNNKEL (reference sequence). This CDR3 is built from 15 residues. The CDR3: CASSHLQGAGYEQYF. DNA for the CDR3: TGTGCCAGCAGCCATCTCCAGGGGGCGGGCTACGAGCAGTACTTC.

This chain connects TRBV28 to TRBJ1-1; 8 bases are a match to TRBD1. CDR1 MDHEN and CDR2 SYDVKM come from the germline V gene. V shed 2 bases, J shed 4 bases, and the junction held 9 bases outside the gene matches. This CDR3 region has 16 residues. The CDR3 bases are TGTGCCAGCAGTTTAAGCCAGGGGGCTGGGGGCACTGAAGCTTTCTTT. It is translated as CASSLSQGAGGTEAFF. Variable domain in full (rest from reference TRBV28 and TRBJ1-1): DVKVTQSSRYLVKRTGEKVFLECVQDMDHENMFWYRQDPGLGLRLIYFSYDVKMKEKGDIPEGYSVSREKKERFSLILESASTNQTSMYLCASSLSQGAGGTEAFFGQGTRLTVV.

This sequence joins TRBV29-1 and TRBJ1-2; 7 positions agree with TRBD1. J gave up 4 bases and V 4 bases, and 3 bases lay outside the gene matches. Looked up from germline, CDR1 is SQVTM and CDR2 is ANQGSEA. The CDR3 spans 12 residues. CDR3 sequence (DNA): TGCAGCGTTGCAACAGGGGTCTATGGCTACACCTTC. Translation: CSVATGVYGYTF. Combining the CDR3 with reference TRBV29-1 and TRBJ1-2 gives the whole variable domain SAVISQKPSRDICQRGTSLTIQCQVDSQVTMMFWYRQQPGQSLTLIATANQGSEATYESGFVIDKFPISRPNLTFSTLTVSNMSPEDSSIYLCSVATGVYGYTFGSGTRLTVV.

The V and J genes are TRBV11-1 and TRBJ2-3, with TRBD2 matching over 9 bases. Germline CDR1 SGHAT, CDR2 FQDESV (reference sequence). This CDR3 spans 16 amino acids. Trimming removed 4 bases from V and 0 bases from J; junction bases left unmatched: 5. DNA of the CDR3: TGTGCCAGCAGCTCCCTAGCGGGGCTCAGCACAGATACGCAGTATTTT. This codes for CASSSLAGLSTDTQYF.

The chain has TRBV27 and TRBJ1-1, with D perhaps TRBD1 (6 bases). V was pared by 6 bases and J by 1 base, with 21 bases between. CDR1 MNHEY and CDR2 SMNVEV come from the germline V gene (reference sequence). The length of the CDR3 is 17 residues. DNA of the CDR3: TGTGCCAGCAGCCCCCCACCTTTATCGACAGGGAACACTGAAGCTTTCTTT. Translated, it gives CASSPPPLSTGNTEAFF.

In its sample, this clone was seen once. The chain has TRBV7-7 and TRBJ1-1; TRBD1 matches 7 bases. Germline CDR1 is SSHAT and CDR2 is FNYEAQ (reference sequence). The CDR3 contains 14 residues. J was trimmed by 4 bases and V by 6 bases; bases with no gene match: 8. The CDR3 region has the DNA TGTGCCAGCAGTGCTACAGGGGCAGGCACTGAAGCTTTCTTT. Amino acids: CASSATGAGTEAFF.

The chain uses TRBV9 and TRBJ1-3; D remains unclear. The CDR3 is 14 amino acids. Trimming removed 2 bases from V and 3 bases from J, with 9 bases in between. Germline values: CDR1 SGDLS, CDR2 YYNGEE. DNA for the CDR3: TGTGCCAGCAGCGTCCTCGAGGATGGAAACACCATATATTTT. Encoded protein: CASSVLEDGNTIYF.

The rearrangement links TRBV5-1 to TRBJ1-1, with TRBD1 matching 9 bases. V lost 2 bases, J lost 2 bases, and 7 bases stayed unmatched. There are 16 residues in the CDR3. Germline CDR1 reads SGHRS; CDR2 reads YFSETQ. The CDR3 DNA reads TGCGCCAGCAGCTTATATACAGGGGGCGTTAACACTGAAGCTTTCTTT. This codes for CASSLYTGGVNTEAFF.

The chain links TRBV2 to TRBJ1-6; 7 bases align to TRBD1. The CDR3 is 14 amino acids. V shed 7 bases, J shed 6 bases, and the junction held 6 bases outside the gene matches. The germline gives CDR1 SNHLY, CDR2 FYNNEI. The CDR3 is CASNTGDINSPLHF. For the CDR3, the DNA is TGTGCCAGCAACACAGGGGACATTAATTCACCCCTCCACTTT.

With respect to this clone: The junction and the germline gene differ at one end; a read error may be behind it. This chain connects TRBV3-1 (or the pseudogene TRBV3-2) to TRBJ1-5, with 7 bases matching TRBD1. The CDR3 has 13 residues. CDR1 is LGHDT, CDR2 YNNKEL, per germline (reference sequence). CDR3 sequence reads: CASSQEPVGQVYF. Here the CDR3 DNA reads TGTGCCAGCAGCCAAGAGCCGGTAGGACAGGTTTATTTT.

The genes are TRBV4-1 and TRBJ2-3; the match to TRBD2 covers 12 bases. Germline trimming cut 5 bases from V and 1 base from J; bases unmatched to any gene: 10. Germline CDR1 and CDR2: MGHRA and YSYEKL. The CDR3 is 18 amino acids. The CDR3: CASSALRTSGAGTDTQYF. The CDR3 coding sequence is TGCGCCAGCAGCGCCCTCCGGACTAGCGGGGCGGGCACAGATACGCAGTATTTT.

This sequence joins TRBV7-9 and TRBJ1-1; TRBD1 might be the D (6 bases). Germline V CDR1 and CDR2: SEHNR, FQNEAQ (reference sequence). The CDR3 totals 16 residues. V gave up 4 bases and J gave up 1 base, with 16 bases separating them. The CDR3 loop reads CASSSLGQESNTEAFF. CDR3 in DNA: TGTGCCAGCAGCTCACTGGGACAAGAGTCGAACACTGAAGCTTTCTTT. Full variable domain (outside the CDR3, taken from reference TRBV7-9 and TRBJ1-1): DTGVSQNPRHKITKRGQNVTFRCDPISEHNRLYWYRQTLGQGPEFLTYFQNEAQLEKSRLLSDRFSAERPKGSFSTLEIQRTEQGDSAMYLCASSSLGQESNTEAFFGQGTRLTVV.

The rearrangement joins TRBV3-1 (or the pseudogene TRBV3-2) to TRBJ1-4; D perhaps matches TRBD1 (6 bases). CDR3 size: 13 residues. V gave up 4 bases and J gave up 8 bases, with 11 bases separating them. The germline CDR1 and CDR2 sequences are LGHDT and YNNKEL (reference sequence). CDR3 sequence reads: CASSRGGEEKLFF. The CDR3 DNA is TGTGCCAGCAGCCGAGGGGGTGAGGAAAAACTGTTTTTT.

V is TRBV19 and J is TRBJ1-5, with a weak D call TRBD1 (5 bases). V lost 7 bases and J 4 bases, leaving 14 bases between the germline ends. The germline gives CDR1 LNHDA, CDR2 SQIVND (reference sequence). The CDR3 runs 14 residues. The CDR3 here is CASTQPSGNQPQHF. The CDR3 DNA reads as TGTGCCAGTACCCAACCTTCAGGGAATCAGCCCCAGCATTTT.

The CDR3 coding sequence is TGTGCCAGCAGCCAGACTAGCGGGGGGTCGAGGGAGCAGTACTTC. Translating it yields CASSQTSGGSREQYF. This sequence joins TRBV3-1 (or the pseudogene TRBV3-2) and TRBJ2-7, with 13 bases aligning to TRBD2. The CDR3 loop spans 15 amino acids. V lost 3 bases to trimming and J lost 7 bases; unmatched junction nucleotides: 6. CDR1 LGHDT and CDR2 YNNKEL come from the germline V gene (reference sequence).